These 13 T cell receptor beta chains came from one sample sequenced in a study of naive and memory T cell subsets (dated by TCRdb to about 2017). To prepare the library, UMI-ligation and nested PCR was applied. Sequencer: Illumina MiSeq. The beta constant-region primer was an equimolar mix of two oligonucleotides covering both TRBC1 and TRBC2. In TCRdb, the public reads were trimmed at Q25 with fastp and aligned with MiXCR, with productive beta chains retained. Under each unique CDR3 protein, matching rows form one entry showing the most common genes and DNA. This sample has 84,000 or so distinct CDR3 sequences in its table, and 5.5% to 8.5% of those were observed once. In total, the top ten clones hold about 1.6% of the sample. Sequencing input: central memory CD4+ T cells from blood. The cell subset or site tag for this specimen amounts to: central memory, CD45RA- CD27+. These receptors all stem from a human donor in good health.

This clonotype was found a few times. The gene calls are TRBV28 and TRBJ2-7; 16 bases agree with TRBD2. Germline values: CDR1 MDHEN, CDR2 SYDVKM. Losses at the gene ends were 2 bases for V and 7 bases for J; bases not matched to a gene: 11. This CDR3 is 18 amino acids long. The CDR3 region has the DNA TGTGCCAGCAGTTTACGTGCCGGGACTAGCGGGGGGGCGAGGGAGCAGTACTTC. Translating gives CASSLRAGTSGGAREQYF.

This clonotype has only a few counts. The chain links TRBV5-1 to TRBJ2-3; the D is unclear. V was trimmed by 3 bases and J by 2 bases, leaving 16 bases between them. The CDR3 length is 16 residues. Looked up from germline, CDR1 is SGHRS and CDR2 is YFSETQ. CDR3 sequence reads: CASSSLVLANTDTQYF. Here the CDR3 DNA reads TGCGCCAGCAGCTCCCTGGTCCTCGCGAACACAGATACGCAGTATTTT.

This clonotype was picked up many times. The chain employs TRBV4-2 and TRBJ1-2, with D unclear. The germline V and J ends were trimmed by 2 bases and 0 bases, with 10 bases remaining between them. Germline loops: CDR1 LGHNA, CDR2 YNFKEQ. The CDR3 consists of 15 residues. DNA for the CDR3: TGTGCCAGCAGCCAACCCCAGGTGTCTAACTATGGCTACACCTTC. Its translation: CASSQPQVSNYGYTF.

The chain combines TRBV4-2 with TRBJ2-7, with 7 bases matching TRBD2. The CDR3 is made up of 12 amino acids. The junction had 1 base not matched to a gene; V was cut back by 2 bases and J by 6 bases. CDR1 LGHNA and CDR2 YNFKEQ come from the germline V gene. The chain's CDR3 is CASSQWEGEQYF. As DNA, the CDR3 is TGTGCCAGCAGCCAATGGGAGGGCGAGCAGTACTTC.

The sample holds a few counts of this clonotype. Here the CDR3 reads CASSRTSGGYNEQFF. The CDR3 nucleotides are TGTGCCAGCAGCCGCACTAGCGGGGGGTACAATGAGCAGTTCTTC. This chain links TRBV5-4 with TRBJ2-1; 12 bases fit TRBD2. The CDR3 is 15 residues long. Trimming cost V 4 bases and J 4 bases; bases outside gene matches: 3. Per germline, CDR1 SGHNT and CDR2 YYREEE (reference sequence).

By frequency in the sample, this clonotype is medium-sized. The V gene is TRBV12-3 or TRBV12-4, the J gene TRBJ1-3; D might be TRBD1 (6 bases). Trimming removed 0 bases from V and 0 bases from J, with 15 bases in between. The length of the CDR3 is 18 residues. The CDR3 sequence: CASSLARYRANSGNTIYF. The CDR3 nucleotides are TGTGCCAGCAGTTTAGCGCGGTACAGGGCGAACTCTGGAAACACCATATATTTT.

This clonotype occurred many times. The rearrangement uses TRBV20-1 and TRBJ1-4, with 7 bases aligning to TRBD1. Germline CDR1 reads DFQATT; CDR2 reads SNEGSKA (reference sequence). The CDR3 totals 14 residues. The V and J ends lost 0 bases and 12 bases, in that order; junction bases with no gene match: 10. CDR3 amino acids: CSARDGGAQGELFF. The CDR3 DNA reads TGCAGTGCTAGAGATGGGGGAGCTCAGGGGGAACTGTTTTTT.

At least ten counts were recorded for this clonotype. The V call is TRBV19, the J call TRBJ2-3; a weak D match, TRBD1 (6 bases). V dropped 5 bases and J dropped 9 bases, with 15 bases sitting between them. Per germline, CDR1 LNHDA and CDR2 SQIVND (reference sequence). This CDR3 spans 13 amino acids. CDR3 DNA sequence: TGTGCCAGTAGTCCAAAAGGGGACACCACGCAGTATTTT. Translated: CASSPKGDTTQYF.

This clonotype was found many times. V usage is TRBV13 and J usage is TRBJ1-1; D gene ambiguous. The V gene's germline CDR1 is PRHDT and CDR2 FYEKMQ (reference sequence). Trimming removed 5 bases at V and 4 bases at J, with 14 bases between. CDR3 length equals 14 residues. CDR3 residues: CASSLSPGSTEAFF. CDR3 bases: TGTGCCAGCAGCCTAAGTCCTGGGAGCACTGAAGCTTTCTTT.

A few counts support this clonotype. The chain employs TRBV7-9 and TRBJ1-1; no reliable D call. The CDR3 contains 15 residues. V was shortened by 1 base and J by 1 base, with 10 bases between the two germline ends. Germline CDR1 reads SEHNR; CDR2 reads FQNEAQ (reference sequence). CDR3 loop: CASSLVGVRNTEAFF. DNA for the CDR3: TGTGCCAGCAGCTTAGTCGGGGTACGGAACACTGAAGCTTTCTTT. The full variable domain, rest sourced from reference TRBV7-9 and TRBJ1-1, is DTGVSQNPRHKITKRGQNVTFRCDPISEHNRLYWYRQTLGQGPEFLTYFQNEAQLEKSRLLSDRFSAERPKGSFSTLEIQRTEQGDSAMYLCASSLVGVRNTEAFFGQGTRLTVV.

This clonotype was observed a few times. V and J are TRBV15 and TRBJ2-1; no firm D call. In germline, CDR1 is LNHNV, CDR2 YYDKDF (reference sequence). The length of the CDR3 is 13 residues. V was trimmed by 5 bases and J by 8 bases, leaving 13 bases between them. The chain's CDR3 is CATSGPASDEQFF. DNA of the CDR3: TGTGCCACCAGCGGGCCGGCGTCGGATGAGCAGTTCTTC.

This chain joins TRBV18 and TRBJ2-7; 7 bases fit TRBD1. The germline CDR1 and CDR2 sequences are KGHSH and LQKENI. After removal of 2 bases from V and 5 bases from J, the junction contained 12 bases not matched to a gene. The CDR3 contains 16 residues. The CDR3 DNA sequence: TGTGCCAGCTCACCATATACGGGCCTTACAGGGGACGAGCAGTACTTC. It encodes CASSPYTGLTGDEQYF. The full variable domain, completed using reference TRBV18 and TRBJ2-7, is NAGVMQNPRHLVRRRGQEARLRCSPMKGHSHVYWYRQLPEEGLKFMVYLQKENIIDESGMPKERFSAEFPKEGPSILRIQQVVRGDSAAYFCASSPYTGLTGDEQYFGPGTRLTVT.

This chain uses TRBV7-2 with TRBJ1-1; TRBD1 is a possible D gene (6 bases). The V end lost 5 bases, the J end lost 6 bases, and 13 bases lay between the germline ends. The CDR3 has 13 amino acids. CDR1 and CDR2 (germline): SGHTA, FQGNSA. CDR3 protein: CASSPQGLAEAFF. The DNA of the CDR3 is TGTGCCAGCAGCCCACAGGGTCTGGCTGAAGCTTTCTTT.